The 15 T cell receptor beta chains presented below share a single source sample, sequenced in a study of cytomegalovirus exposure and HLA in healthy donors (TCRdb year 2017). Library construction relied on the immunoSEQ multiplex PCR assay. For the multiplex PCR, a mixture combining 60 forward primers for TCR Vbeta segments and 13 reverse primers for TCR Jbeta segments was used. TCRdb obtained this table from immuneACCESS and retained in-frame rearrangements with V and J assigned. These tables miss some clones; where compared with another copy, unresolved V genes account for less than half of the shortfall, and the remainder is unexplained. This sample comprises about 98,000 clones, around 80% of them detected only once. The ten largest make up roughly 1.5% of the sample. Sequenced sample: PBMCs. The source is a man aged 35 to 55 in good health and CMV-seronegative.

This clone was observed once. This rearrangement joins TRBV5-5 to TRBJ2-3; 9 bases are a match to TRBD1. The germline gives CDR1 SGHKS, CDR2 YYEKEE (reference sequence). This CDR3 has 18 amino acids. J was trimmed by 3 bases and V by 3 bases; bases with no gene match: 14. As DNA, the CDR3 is TGTGCCAGCAGCTCCACCCGCCGGGACAGGGTTTTGACAGATACGCAGTATTTT. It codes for CASSSTRRDRVLTDTQYF. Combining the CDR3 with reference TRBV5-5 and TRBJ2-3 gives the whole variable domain DAGVTQSPTHLIKTRGQQVTLRCSPISGHKSVSWYQQVLGQGPQFIFQYYEKEERGRGNFPDRFSARQFPNYSSELNVNALLLGDSALYLCASSSTRRDRVLTDTQYFGPGTRLTVL.

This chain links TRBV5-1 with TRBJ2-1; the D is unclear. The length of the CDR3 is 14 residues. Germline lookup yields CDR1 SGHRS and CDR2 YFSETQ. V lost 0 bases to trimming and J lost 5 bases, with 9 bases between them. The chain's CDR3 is CASSLGRSDNEQFF. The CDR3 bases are TGCGCCAGCAGCTTGGGTCGTTCAGACAATGAGCAGTTCTTC.

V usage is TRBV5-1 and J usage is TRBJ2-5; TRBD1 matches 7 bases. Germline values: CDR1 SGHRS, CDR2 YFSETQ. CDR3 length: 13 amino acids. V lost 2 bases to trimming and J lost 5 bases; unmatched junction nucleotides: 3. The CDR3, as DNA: TGCGCCAGCAGCTTTACAGGGGACGAGACCCAGTACTTC. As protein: CASSFTGDETQYF.

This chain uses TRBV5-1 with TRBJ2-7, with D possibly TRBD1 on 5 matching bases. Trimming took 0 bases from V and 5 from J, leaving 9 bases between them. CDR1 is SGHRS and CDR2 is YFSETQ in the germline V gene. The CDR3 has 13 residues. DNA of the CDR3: TGCGCCAGCAGCTTGGCAGGGATCCACGAGCAGTACTTC. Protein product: CASSLAGIHEQYF.

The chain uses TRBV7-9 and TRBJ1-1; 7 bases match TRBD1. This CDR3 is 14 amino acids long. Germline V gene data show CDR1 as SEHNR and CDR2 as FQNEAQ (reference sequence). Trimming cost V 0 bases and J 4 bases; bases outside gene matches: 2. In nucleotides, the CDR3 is TGTGCCAGCAGCTTAGCTGCAGGGGGCACTGAAGCTTTCTTT. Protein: CASSLAAGGTEAFF.

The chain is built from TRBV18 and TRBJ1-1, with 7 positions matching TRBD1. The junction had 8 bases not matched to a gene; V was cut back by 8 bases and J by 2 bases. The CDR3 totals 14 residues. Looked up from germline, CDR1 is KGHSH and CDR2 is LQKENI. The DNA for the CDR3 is TGTGCCAGCCGCATTGACAGGGACAACACTGAAGCTTTCTTT. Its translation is CASRIDRDNTEAFF.

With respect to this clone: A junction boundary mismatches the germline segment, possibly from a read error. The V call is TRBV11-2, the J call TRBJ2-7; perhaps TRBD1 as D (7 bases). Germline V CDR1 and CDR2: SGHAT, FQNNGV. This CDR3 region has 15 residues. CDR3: CASSSLRDSSYEQHF. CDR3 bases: TGTGCCAGCAGCTCGCTGCGGGACAGCTCCTACGAGCAGCACTTC.

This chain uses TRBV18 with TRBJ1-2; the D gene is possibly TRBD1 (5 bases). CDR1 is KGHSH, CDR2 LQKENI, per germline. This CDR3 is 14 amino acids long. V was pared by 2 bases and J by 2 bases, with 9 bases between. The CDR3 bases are TGTGCCAGCTCACCAGCGGGGGGGAACTATGGCTACACCTTC. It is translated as CASSPAGGNYGYTF.

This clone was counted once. The CDR3 DNA is TGTGCCAGCAGCTTAGGGGCAGGGGGCTACGAGCAGTACTTC. The encoded protein is CASSLGAGGYEQYF. The rearrangement joins TRBV7-6 to TRBJ2-7, with 7 positions matching TRBD1. The CDR3 is 14 amino acids. The trim removed 1 base at V and 3 bases at J, leaving 3 bases unmatched. Germline CDR1 and CDR2: SGHVS and FNYEAQ.

CDR3 residues: CASSLVSESTDTQYF. In nucleotides, the CDR3 is TGTGCCAGCAGCTTAGTAAGCGAGAGCACAGATACGCAGTATTTT. This chain uses TRBV7-9 with TRBJ2-3, with D unclear. The CDR3 extends over 15 amino acids. Trimming cost V 1 base and J 0 bases, with 8 bases left between them. Germline V gives CDR1 SEHNR, CDR2 FQNEAQ (reference sequence).

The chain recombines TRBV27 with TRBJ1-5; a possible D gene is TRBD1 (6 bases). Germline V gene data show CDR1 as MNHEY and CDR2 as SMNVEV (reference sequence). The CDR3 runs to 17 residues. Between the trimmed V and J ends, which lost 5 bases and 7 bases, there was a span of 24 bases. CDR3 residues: CASSTRAIVGQRQPQHF. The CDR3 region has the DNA TGTGCCAGCAGTACTCGAGCAATCGTCGGACAGCGACAGCCCCAGCATTTT.

CDR3 region: CASSVEGRTPGNTIYF. DNA for the CDR3: TGTGCCAGCAGCGTAGAAGGCAGGACTCCTGGAAACACCATATATTTT. The V call is TRBV9, the J call TRBJ1-3; D gene unclear. CDR3 length: 16 amino acids. CDR1 is SGDLS and CDR2 is YYNGEE in the germline V gene. The germline V and J ends were trimmed by 0 bases and 2 bases, with 12 bases remaining between them. Combining the CDR3 with reference TRBV9 and TRBJ1-3 gives the whole variable domain DSGVTQTPKHLITATGQRVTLRCSPRSGDLSVYWYQQSLDQGLQFLIQYYNGEERAKGNILERFSAQQFPDLHSELNLSSLELGDSALYFCASSVEGRTPGNTIYFGEGSWLTVV.

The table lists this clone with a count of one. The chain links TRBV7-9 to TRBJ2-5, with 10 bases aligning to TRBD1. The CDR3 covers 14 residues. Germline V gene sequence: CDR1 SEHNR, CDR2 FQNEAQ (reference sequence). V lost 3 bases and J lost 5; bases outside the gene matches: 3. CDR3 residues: CASSLDRGAETQYF. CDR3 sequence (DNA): TGTGCCAGCAGCTTGGACAGGGGGGCGGAGACCCAGTACTTC.

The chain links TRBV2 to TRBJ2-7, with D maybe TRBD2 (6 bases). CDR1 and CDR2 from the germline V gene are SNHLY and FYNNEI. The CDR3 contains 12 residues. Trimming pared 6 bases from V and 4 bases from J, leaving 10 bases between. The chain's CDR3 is CASREGLYEQYF. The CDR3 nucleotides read TGTGCCAGCAGGGAGGGTCTGTACGAGCAGTACTTC. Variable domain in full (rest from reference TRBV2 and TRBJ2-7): EPEVTQTPSHQVTQMGQEVILRCVPISNHLYFYWYRQILGQKVEFLVSFYNNEISEKSEIFDDQFSVERPDGSNFTLKIRSTKLEDSAMYFCASREGLYEQYFGPGTRLTVT.

The CDR3 loop is CASSLRGAVYGYTF. The CDR3 DNA reads TGTGCCAGCTCACTTCGGGGGGCAGTCTATGGCTACACCTTC. J is TRBJ1-2 and V is TRBV18, with a weak D call TRBD1 (6 bases). The germline V and J ends were trimmed by 4 bases and 4 bases, with 13 bases remaining between them. Per the germline V gene, CDR1 is KGHSH and CDR2 is LQKENI. CDR3 length: 14 amino acids.